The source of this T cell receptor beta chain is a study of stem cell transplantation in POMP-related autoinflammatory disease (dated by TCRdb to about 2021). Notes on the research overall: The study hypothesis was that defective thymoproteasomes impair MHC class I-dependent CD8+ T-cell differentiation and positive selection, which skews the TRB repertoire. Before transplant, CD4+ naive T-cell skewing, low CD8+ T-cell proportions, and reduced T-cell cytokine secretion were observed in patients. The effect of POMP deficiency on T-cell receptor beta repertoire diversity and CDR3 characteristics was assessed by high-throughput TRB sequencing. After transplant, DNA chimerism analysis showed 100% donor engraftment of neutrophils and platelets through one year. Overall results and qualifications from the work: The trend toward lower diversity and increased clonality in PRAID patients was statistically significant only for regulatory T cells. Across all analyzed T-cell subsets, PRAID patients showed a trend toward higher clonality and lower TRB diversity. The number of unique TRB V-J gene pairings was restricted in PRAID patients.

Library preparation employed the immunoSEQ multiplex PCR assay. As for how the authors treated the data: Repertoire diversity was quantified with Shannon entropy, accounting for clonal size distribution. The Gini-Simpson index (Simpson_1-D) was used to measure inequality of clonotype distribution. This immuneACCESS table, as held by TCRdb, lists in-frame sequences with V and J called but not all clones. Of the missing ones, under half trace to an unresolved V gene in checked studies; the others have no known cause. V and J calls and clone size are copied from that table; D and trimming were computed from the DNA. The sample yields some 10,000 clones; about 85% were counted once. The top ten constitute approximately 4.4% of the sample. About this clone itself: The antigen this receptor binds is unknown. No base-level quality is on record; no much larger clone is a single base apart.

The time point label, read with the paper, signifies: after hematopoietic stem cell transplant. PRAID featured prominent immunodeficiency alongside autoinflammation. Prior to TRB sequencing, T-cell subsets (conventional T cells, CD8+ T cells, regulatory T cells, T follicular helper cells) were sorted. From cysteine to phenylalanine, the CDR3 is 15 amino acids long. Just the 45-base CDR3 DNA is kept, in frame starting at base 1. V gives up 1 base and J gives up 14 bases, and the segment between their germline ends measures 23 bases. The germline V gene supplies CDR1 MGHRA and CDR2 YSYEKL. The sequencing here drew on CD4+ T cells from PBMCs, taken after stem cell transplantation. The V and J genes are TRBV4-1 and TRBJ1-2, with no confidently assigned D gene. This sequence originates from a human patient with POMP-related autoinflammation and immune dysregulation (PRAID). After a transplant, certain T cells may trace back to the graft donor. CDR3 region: CASSQVLLAPGKGTF. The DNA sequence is TGCGCCAGCAGCCAAGTTCTCTTAGCCCCTGGCAAAGGAACCTTC.